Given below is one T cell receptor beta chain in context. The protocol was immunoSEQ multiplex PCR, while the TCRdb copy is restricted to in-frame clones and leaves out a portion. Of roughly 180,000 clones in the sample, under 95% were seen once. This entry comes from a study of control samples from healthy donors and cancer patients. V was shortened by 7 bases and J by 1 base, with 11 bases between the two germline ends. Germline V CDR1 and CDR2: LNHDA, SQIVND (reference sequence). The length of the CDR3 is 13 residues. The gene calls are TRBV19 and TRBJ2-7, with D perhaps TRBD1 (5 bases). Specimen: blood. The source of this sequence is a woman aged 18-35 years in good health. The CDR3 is CASKAGFSYEQYF. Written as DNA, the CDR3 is TGTGCCAGTAAGGCAGGGTTTTCCTACGAGCAGTACTTC.